The subject of this entry is one T cell receptor (beta chain). Produced via immunoSEQ multiplex PCR; TCRdb's table is partial and in-frame only. The sample yields over 45,000 clones, roughly 90% seen once. V lost 6 bases, J lost 6 bases, and 20 bases lay in between. Germline V gives CDR1 KGHSH, CDR2 LQKENI. The CDR3 extends over 15 amino acids. The sample is drawn from a study of control samples from healthy donors and cancer patients. The source material was PBMCs. The V and J genes are TRBV18 and TRBJ1-1; possible D gene TRBD1, 5 bases. This TCR derives from a man in his forties with colorectal cancer. This CDR3 reads CASSIKTVVSSEAFF. CDR3 bases: TGTGCCAGCTCTATCAAGACAGTGGTATCTTCTGAAGCTTTCTTT.